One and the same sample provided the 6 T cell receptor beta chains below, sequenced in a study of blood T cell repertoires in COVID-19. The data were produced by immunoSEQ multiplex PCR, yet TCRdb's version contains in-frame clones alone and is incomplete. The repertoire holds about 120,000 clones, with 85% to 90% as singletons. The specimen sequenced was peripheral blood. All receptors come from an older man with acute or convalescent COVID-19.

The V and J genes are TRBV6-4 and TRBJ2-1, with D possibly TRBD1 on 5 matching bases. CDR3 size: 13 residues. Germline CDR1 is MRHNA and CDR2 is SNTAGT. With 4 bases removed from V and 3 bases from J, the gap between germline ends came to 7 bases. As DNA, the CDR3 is TGTGCCAGCAGTGTGGGGCTCTACAATGAGCAGTTCTTC. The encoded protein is CASSVGLYNEQFF.

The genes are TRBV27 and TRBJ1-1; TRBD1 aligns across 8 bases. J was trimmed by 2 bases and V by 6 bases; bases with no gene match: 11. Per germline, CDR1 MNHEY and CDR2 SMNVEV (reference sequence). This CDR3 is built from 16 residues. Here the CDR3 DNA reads TGTGCCAGCAGAAGGACAGGGCGAGACTTTAACACTGAAGCTTTCTTT. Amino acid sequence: CASRRTGRDFNTEAFF.

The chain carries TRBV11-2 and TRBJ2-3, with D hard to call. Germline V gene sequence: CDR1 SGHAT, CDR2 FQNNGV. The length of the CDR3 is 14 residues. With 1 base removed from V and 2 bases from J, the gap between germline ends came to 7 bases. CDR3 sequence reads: CASSLALITDTQYF. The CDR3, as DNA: TGTGCCAGCAGCTTAGCCCTTATCACAGATACGCAGTATTTT.

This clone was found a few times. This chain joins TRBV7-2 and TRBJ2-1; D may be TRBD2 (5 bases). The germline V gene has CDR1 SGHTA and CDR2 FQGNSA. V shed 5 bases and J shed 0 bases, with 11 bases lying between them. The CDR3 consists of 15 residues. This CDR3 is CASSRGEPSYNEQFF. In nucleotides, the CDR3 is TGTGCCAGCAGCCGTGGGGAGCCCTCCTACAATGAGCAGTTCTTC.

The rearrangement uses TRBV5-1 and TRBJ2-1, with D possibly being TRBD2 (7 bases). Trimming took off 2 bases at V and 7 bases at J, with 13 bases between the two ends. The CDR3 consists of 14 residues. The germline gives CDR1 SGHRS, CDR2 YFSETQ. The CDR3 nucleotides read TGCGCCAGCAGCTTTGGGGCGGGGGCGAATGAGCAGTTCTTC. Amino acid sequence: CASSFGAGANEQFF.

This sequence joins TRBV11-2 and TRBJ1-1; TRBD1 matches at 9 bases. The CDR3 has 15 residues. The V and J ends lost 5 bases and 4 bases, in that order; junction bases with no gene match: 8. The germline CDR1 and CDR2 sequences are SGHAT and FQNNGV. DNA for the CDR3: TGTGCCAGCAGCCGCCGGGGACAGGGTACCACTGAAGCTTTCTTT. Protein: CASSRRGQGTTEAFF.